This T cell receptor (beta chain) was found in a study of memory CD8 T cells in hepatitis C reinfection (dated by TCRdb to the late 2010s). About the investigation overall: Of the five donors, three spontaneously resolved two consecutive HCV infections, and two cleared a primary infection but developed chronic infection after reinfection. HCV reinfection was defined as a positive HCV RNA test following two negative tests taken at least 60 days apart. Pre-reinfection samples were obtained between 55 and 20 weeks before detection of reinfection. Across an HCV reinfection episode in several donors, the study followed the TCR beta repertoire of virus-specific CD8 T cells over time. Roughly five reinfection cases with stored pre-reinfection samples were identified between about 2009 and 2013. In the reinfection study, participants who had previously resolved an HCV infection were followed up every 3 months.

The library was made by the immunoSEQ multiplex PCR assay. Genomic DNA was pulled from the sorted cells, and the automated high-throughput method of Adaptive Biotechnologies was used to sequence the TCR beta V, D and J regions. A two-step, bias-controlled multiplex PCR was used to amplify the CDR3 regions. Amplified TCR beta libraries were sequenced on an Illumina instrument. The authors' analysis ran thus. Demultiplexed reads were processed to reduce amplification and sequencing bias, and the IMGT database was used to assign CDR3 sequences to gene families. ImmunoSEQ software version 2.0 was used to analyze repertoire data. Clonotype lists were filtered to remove out-of-frame sequences as well as sequences containing stop codons in the CDR3. Any clonotype with a frequency under 0.01% was left out, since that frequency corresponded to less than one cell. Richness was calculated by dividing observed richness by input cell number, and evenness was calculated by dividing Shannon entropy by log observed richness. Simpson diversity and Morisita-Horn overlap indices were used to quantify repertoire diversity and similarity between time points. Each clonotype was placed into one of four groups: dominant (>1%), sub-dominant (0.5-0.99%), low abundance (0.1-0.49%) or lowest abundance (<0.1%). The germline index was obtained by subtracting total nucleotide additions from total CDR3 length and then dividing the result by total CDR3 length. Held by TCRdb, this immuneACCESS table contains in-frame sequences only and omits some clones. Under half of the omission traces to an unresolved V gene where checked; the cause of the rest is unknown. From that table come the V and J calls and clone size; the DNA was used to work out D and trimming. The sample table lists 50,000 or so clones, roughly nine tenths of them with a count of one. The ten top clones hold over 0.95% of the sample.

Details on this clone: Its antigen remains unidentified. Nothing much larger sits one base from this clone, and base qualities are not available.

Broader findings and caveats from the paper: With only a handful of donors, the study could not reach definitive conclusions about public clonotypes linked to secondary clearance.

The time point label, as the study defines it: pre-reinfection, 55 to 20 weeks before reinfection detection. Sorted cells were sequenced directly ex vivo, without in vitro expansion prior to TCR sequencing. Donors were people who inject drugs enrolled in the Montreal Acute Hepatitis C Cohort Study (HEPCO) in Canada. Total naive CD8 T cells, sorted as viable CD3+ CD8+ CD45RO-, came from two donors at all three reinfection time points as controls. Before sorting, cryopreserved peripheral blood mononuclear cells were thawed and CD8 T cells were purified from those thawed cells. CD8 T cells were enriched by negative selection with the MACS CD8+ T cell Isolation Kit. Cells were sorted on a BD FACSAria II sorter using FACSDiva software, and FlowJo was used for data analysis. Sequenced input: naive CD8+ T cells sorted from blood. The cell subset or site label on this specimen signifies: total naive CD8+CD45RO- T cells. The TCR originated in a man younger than 30 with hepatitis C virus infection.

The nucleotides read TGTGCCAGCAGCAACACATGGACAGACGAGCAGTACTTC. Its coded protein is CASSNTWTDEQYF. The chain was built from TRBV5-6 and TRBJ2-7; TRBD1 is possibly the D segment (6 matching bases). According to the germline V gene, CDR1 reads SGHDT and CDR2 reads YYEEEE. Including the terminal cysteine and phenylalanine, the CDR3 comprises 13 residues. Only the CDR3 region is kept as DNA, spanning 39 bases read in frame from base 1. At the junction V is shortened by 4 bases and J by 5 bases, with 13 bases in between.